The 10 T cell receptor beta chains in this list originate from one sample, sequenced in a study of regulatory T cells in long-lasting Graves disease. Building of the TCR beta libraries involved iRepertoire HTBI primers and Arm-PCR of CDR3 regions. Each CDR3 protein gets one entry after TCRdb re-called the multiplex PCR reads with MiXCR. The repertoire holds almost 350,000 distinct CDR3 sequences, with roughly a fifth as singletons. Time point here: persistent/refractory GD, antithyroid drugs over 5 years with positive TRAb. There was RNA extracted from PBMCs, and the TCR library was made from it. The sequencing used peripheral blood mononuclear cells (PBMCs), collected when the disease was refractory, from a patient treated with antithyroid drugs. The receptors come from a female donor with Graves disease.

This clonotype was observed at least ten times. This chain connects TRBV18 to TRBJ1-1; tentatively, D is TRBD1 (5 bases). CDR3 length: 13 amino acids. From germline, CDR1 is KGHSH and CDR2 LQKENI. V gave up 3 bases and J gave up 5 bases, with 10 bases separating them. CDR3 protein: CASSPREVTEAFF. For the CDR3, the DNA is TGTGCCAGCTCACCCAGGGAGGTGACTGAAGCTTTCTTT.

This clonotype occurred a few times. The CDR3 DNA is TGTGCCAGCAGTTACGGCTGGACAGTCTCCACAGATACGCAGTATTTT. It translates to CASSYGWTVSTDTQYF. V usage is TRBV6-9 and J usage is TRBJ2-3; D is possibly TRBD1 (6 bases). Germline V CDR1 and CDR2: MNHGY, SVAAGI. Trimming pared 3 bases from V and 2 bases from J, leaving 15 bases between. The CDR3 has 16 amino acids.

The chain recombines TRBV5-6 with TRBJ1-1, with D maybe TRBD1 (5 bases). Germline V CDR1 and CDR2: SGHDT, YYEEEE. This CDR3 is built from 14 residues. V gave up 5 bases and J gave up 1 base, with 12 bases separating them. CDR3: CASRHGGGNTEAFF. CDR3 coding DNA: TGTGCCAGCAGGCATGGGGGGGGGAACACTGAAGCTTTCTTT.

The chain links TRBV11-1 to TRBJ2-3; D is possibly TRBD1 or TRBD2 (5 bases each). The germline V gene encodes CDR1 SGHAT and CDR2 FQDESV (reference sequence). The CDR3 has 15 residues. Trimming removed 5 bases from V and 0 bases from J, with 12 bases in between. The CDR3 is CASSRGTSSTDTQYF. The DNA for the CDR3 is TGTGCCAGCAGCCGAGGGACCTCCAGCACAGATACGCAGTATTTT.

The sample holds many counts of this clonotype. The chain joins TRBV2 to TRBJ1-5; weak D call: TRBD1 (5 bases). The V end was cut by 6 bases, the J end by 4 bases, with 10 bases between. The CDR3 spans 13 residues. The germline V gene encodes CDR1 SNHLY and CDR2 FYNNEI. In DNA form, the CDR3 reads TGTGCCAGCAGGACAGCAGGAAATCAGCCCCAGCATTTT. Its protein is CASRTAGNQPQHF. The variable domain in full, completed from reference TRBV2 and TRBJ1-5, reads EPEVTQTPSHQVTQMGQEVILRCVPISNHLYFYWYRQILGQKVEFLVSFYNNEISEKSEIFDDQFSVERPDGSNFTLKIRSTKLEDSAMYFCASRTAGNQPQHFGDGTRLSIL.

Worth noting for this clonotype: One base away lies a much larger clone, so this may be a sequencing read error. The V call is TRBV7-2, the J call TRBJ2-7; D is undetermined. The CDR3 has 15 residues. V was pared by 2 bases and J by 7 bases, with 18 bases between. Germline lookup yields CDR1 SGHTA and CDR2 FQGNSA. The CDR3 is CASSLMAARNGEQYF. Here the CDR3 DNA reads TGTGCCAGCAGCTTAATGGCGGCACGGAATGGGGAGCAGTACTTC.

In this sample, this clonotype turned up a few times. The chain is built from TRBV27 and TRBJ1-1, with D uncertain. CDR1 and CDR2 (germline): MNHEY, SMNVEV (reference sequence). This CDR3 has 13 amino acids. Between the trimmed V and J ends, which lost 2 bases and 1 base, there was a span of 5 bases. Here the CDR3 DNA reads TGTGCCAGCAGTTTACGCTGGAACACTGAAGCTTTCTTT. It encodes CASSLRWNTEAFF.

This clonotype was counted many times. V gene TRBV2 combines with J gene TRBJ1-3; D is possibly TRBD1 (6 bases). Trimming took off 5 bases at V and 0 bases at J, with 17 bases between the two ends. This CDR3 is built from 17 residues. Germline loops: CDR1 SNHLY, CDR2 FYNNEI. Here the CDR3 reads CASSLRTGLSSGNTIYF. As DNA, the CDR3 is TGTGCCAGCAGTCTTCGCACAGGGCTCAGCTCTGGAAACACCATATATTTT.

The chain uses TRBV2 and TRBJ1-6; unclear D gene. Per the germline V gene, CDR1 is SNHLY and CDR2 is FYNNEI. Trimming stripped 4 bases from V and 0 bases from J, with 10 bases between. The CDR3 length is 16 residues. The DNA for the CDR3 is TGTGCCAGCAGTGTGGTAGGAGGCTCCTATAATTCACCCCTCCACTTT. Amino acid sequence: CASSVVGGSYNSPLHF. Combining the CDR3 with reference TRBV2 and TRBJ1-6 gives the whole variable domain EPEVTQTPSHQVTQMGQEVILRCVPISNHLYFYWYRQILGQKVEFLVSFYNNEISEKSEIFDDQFSVERPDGSNFTLKIRSTKLEDSAMYFCASSVVGGSYNSPLHFGNGTRLTVT.

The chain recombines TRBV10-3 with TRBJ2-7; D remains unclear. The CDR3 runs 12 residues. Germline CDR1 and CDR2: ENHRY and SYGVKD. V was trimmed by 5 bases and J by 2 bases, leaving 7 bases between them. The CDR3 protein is CAISPDTYEQYF. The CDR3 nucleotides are TGTGCCATCAGTCCAGATACCTACGAGCAGTACTTC.